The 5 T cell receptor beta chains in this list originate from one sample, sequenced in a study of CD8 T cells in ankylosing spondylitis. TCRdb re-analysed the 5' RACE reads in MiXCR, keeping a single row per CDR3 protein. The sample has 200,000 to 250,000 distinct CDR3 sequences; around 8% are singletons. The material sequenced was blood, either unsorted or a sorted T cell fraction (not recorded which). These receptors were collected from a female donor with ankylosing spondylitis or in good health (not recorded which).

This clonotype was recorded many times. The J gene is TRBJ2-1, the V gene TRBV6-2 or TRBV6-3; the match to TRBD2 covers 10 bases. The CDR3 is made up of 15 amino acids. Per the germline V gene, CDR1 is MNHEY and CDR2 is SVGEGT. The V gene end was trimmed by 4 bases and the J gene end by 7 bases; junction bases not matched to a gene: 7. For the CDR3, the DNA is TGTGCCAGCAGTTTGGTGGGACTAGCGTCGAATGAGCAGTTCTTC. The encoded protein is CASSLVGLASNEQFF.

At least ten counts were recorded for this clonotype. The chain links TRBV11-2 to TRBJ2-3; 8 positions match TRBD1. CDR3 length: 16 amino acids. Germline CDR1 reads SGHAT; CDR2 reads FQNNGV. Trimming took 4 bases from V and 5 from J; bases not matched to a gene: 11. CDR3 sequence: CASSSTYGQGKDTQYF. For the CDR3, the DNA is TGTGCCAGCAGCTCCACATATGGACAGGGAAAAGATACGCAGTATTTT.

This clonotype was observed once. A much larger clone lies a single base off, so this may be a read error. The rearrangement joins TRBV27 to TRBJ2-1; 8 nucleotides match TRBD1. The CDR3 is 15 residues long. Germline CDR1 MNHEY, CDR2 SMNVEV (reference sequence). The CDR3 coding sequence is TGTGCCGGCAGTAAAACAGGGGGAGCTTATACTGAGCAGTTCTTC. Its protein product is CAGSKTGGAYTEQFF.

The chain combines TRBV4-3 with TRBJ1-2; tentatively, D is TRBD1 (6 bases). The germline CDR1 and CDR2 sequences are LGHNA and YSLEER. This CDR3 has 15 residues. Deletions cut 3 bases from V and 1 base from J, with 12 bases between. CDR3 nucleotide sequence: TGCGCCAGCAGCCAGCGAGACAGGCTTAACTATGGCTACACCTTC. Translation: CASSQRDRLNYGYTF.

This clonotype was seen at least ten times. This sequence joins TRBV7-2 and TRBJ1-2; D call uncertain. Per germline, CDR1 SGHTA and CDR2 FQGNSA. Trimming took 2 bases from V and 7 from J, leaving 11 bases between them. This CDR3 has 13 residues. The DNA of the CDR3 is TGTGCCAGCAGCTTAACTTTAGGGAGTGGCTACACCTTC. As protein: CASSLTLGSGYTF.